The text below deals with one TCR beta chain. Its target is not known. Using its own MiXCR run on the reads, TCRdb lists one record per CDR3 protein. Seen here are some 900,000 distinct CDR3 sequences, 32% observed once, and the top ten hold around 12%. The data stem from a study of T cell repertoires in cytomegalovirus infection. Overall study: The authors used CMV epitopes that were HLA-C-restricted (recently identified) and HLA-B-restricted (well studied). Public TCR beta signature analysis indicated the presence of both CMV infection and matching HLA type. Study-wide results and caveats: Frequencies of public TCR beta families were cumulated, and this identified carriers of CMV plus the relevant HLA. HLA-C-restricted TCR beta clonotypes specific for CMV led the ex vivo response.

This TCR derives from a human donor in good health (CMV status not recorded). Some clones in this sample may be carry-over from other donors' samples. Sequencing was performed on cultured CD8+ T cells from PBMCs, taken from culture after CMV antigen stimulation.

CDR3 protein: CASSLESDRFLNEKLFF. DNA of the CDR3: TGTGCCAGCAGCTTGGAATCGGACAGGTTCCTTAATGAAAAACTGTTTTTT. The chain joins TRBV7-6 to TRBJ1-4; 7 positions match TRBD1. The CDR3 is 17 residues long. CDR1 is SGHVS and CDR2 is FNYEAQ in the germline V gene. With 3 bases clipped from V and 4 bases from J, the junction kept 11 bases outside the gene matches.